The clone carrying this T cell receptor (beta chain) was counted between two and nine times. CDR1 and CDR2 (germline): SGDLS, YYNGEE. The CDR3 has 15 residues. V dropped 0 bases and J dropped 2; count of bases not matched to a gene: 1. These data originate in a study of blood T cell repertoires in COVID-19. Across the study: Spain, Italy and the United States supplied samples that represented acute and convalescent COVID-19.

Methods used by the authors: Reference gene primer amplification in the assay estimated nucleated cell counts. The table came from immunoSEQ multiplex PCR; TCRdb's copy has only in-frame clones and leaves some out. V, J and clone size are taken as reported in that table, and D and trimming were inferred from the DNA itself. The sample includes approximately 230,000 clones, roughly 83% of them seen just once. The sequenced sample was peripheral blood. The TCR comes from an older man with acute or convalescent COVID-19. The rearrangement joins TRBV9 to TRBJ1-4, with 7 bases identical to TRBD1. CDR3 sequence: CASSVAQGTNEKLFF. CDR3 nucleotide sequence: TGTGCCAGCAGCGTAGCACAGGGGACTAATGAAAAACTGTTTTTT.